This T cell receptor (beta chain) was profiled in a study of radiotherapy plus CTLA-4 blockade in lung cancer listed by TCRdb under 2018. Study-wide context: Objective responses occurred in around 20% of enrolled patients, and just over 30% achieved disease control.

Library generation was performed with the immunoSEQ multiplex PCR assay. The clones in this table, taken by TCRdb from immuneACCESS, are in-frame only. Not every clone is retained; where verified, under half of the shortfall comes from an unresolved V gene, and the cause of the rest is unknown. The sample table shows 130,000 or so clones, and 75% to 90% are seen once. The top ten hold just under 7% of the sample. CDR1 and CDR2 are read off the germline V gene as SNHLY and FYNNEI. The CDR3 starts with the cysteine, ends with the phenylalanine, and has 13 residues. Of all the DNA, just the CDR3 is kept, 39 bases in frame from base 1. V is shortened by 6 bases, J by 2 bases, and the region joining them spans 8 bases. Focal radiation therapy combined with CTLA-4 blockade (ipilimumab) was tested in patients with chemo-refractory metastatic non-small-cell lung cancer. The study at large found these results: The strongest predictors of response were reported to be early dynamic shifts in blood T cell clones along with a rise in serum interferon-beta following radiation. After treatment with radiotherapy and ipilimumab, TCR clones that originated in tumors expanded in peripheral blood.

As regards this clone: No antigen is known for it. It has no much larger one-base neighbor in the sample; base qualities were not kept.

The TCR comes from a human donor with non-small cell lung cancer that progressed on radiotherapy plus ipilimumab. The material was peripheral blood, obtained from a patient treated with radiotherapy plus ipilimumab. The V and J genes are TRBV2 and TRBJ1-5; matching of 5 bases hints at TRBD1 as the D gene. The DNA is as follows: TGTGCCAGCAGAGTGACAGGCAATCAGCCCCAGCATTTT. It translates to CASRVTGNQPQHF.